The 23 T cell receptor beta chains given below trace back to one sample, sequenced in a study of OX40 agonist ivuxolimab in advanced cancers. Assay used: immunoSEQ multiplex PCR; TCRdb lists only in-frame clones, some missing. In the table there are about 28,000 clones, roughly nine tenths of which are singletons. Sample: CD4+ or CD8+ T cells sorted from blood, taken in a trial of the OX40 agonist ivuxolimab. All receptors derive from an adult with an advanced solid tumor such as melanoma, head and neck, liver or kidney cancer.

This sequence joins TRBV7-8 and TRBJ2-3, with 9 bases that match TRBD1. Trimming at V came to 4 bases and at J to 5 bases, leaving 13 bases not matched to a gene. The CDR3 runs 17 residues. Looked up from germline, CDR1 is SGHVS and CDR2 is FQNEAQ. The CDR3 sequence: CASSYSSGQGFIDTQYF. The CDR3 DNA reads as TGTGCCAGCAGCTACTCCTCGGGACAGGGTTTCATAGATACGCAGTATTTT.

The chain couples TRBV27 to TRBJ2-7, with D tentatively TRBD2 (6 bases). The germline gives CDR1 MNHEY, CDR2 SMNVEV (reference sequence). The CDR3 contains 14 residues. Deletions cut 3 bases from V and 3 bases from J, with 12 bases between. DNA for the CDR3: TGTGCCAGCAGTTTCGGGGGAAGGTTCTACGAGCAGTACTTC. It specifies CASSFGGRFYEQYF.

The CDR3 protein is CATSRVVTDTQYF. DNA of the CDR3: TGTGCCACCAGCAGAGTGGTCACAGATACGCAGTATTTT. The V gene is TRBV15, the J gene TRBJ2-3; D remains ambiguous. Trimming removed 1 base from V and 2 bases from J, with 4 bases in between. This CDR3 contains 13 residues. CDR1 LNHNV and CDR2 YYDKDF come from the germline V gene (reference sequence). Based on the CDR3 plus reference TRBV15 and TRBJ2-3, the full variable domain is DAMVIQNPRYQVTQFGKPVTLSCSQTLNHNVMYWYQQKSSQAPKLLFHYYDKDFNNEADTPDNFQSRRPNTSFCFLDIRSPGLGDTAMYLCATSRVVTDTQYFGPGTRLTVL.

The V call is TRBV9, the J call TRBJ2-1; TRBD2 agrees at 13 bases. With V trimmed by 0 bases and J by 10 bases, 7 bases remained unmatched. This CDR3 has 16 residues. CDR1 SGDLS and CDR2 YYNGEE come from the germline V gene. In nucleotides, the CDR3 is TGTGCCAGCAGCGTAGGCGGACTAGCGGGAGTAGGAGAGCAGTTCTTC. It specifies CASSVGGLAGVGEQFF. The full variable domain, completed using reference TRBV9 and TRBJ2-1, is DSGVTQTPKHLITATGQRVTLRCSPRSGDLSVYWYQQSLDQGLQFLIQYYNGEERAKGNILERFSAQQFPDLHSELNLSSLELGDSALYFCASSVGGLAGVGEQFFGPGTRLTVL.

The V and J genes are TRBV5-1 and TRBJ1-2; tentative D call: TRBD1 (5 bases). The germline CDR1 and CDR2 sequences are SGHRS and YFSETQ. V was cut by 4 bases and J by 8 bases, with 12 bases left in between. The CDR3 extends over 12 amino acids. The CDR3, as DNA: TGCGCCAGCAGCCCCGGACAAAGCGGCTACACCTTC. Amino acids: CASSPGQSGYTF.

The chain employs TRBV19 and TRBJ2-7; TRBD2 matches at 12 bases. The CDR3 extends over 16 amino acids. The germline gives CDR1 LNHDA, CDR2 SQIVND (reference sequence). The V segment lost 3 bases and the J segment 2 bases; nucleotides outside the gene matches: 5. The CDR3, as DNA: TGTGCCAGTAGTATCCCTACTAGCGGGGGGACCTACGAGCAGTACTTC. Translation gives CASSIPTSGGTYEQYF.

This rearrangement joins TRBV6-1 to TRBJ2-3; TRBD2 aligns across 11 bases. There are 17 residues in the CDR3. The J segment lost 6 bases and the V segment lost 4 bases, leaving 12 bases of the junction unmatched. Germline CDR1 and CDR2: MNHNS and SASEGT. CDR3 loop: CASSATSGSPPLDTQYF. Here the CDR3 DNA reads TGTGCCAGCAGTGCCACTAGCGGGAGTCCCCCCCTGGATACGCAGTATTTT.

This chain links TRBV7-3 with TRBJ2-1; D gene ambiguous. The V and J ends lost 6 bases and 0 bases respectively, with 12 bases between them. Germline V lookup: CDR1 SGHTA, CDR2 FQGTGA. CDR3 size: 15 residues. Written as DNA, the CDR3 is TGTGCCAGCAGTTTGGACGGATACTCCTACAATGAGCAGTTCTTC. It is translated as CASSLDGYSYNEQFF.

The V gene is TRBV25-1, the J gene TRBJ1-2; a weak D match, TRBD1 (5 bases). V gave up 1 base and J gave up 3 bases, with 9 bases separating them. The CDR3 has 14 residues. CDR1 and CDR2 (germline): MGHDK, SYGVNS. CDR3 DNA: TGTGCCAGCAGTGAATCGGCAGGGTACTATGGCTACACCTTC. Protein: CASSESAGYYGYTF.

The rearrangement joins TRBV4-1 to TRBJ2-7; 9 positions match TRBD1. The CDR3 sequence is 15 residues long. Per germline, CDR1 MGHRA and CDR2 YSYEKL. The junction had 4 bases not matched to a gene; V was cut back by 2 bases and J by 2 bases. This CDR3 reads CASSQSDRGTYEQYF. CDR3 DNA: TGCGCCAGCAGCCAATCAGACAGGGGGACCTACGAGCAGTACTTC.

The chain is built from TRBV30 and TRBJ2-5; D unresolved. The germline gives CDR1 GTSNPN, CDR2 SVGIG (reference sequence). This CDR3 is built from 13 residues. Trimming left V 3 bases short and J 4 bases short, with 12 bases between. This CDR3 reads CAWRPPPGETQYF. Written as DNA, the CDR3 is TGTGCCTGGAGACCCCCACCTGGAGAGACCCAGTACTTC.

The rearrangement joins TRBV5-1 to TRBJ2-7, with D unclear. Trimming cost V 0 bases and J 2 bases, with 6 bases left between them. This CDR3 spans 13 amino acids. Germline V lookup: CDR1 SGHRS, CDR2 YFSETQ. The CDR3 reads CASSLDSPYEQYF. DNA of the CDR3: TGCGCCAGCAGCTTGGACAGCCCCTACGAGCAGTACTTC.

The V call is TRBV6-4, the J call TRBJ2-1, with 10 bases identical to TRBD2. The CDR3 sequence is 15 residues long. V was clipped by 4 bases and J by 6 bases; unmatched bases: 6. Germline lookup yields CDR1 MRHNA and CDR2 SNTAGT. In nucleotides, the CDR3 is TGTGCCAGCAGTGTCCTAGCGGGAGAGGGCAATGAGCAGTTCTTC. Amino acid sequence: CASSVLAGEGNEQFF.

CDR3 nucleotide sequence: TGTGCCAGCAGCTTTCGACAGACTGGGCTCTACGAGCAGTACTTC. Translating gives CASSFRQTGLYEQYF. The V call is TRBV11-2, the J call TRBJ2-7; maybe TRBD1 (5 bases). The CDR3 sequence is 15 residues long. V lost 3 bases to trimming and J lost 3 bases, with 15 bases between them. Germline values: CDR1 SGHAT, CDR2 FQNNGV.

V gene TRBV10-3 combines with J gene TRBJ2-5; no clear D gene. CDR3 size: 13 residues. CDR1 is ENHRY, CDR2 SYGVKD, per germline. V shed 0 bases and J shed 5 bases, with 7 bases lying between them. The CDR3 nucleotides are TGTGCCATCAGTGAGTCTAGCACGGAGACCCAGTACTTC. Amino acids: CAISESSTETQYF.

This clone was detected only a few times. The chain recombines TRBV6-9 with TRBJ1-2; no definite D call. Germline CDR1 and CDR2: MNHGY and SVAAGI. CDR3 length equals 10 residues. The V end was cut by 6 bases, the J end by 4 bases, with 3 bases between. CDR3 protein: CASRAYGYTF. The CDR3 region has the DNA TGTGCCAGCAGGGCCTATGGCTACACCTTC.

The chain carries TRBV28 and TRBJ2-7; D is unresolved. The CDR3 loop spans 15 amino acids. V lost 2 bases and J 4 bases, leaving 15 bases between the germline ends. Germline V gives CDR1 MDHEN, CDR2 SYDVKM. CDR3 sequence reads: CASSLRSPLGYEQYF. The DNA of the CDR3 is TGTGCCAGCAGTTTACGGTCGCCTTTGGGTTACGAGCAGTACTTC.

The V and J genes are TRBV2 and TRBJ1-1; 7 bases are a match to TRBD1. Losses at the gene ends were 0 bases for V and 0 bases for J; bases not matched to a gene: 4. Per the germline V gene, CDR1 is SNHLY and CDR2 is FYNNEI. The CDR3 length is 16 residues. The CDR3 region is CASSEAGRGMNTEAFF. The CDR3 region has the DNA TGTGCCAGCAGTGAAGCGGGCAGGGGGATGAACACTGAAGCTTTCTTT.

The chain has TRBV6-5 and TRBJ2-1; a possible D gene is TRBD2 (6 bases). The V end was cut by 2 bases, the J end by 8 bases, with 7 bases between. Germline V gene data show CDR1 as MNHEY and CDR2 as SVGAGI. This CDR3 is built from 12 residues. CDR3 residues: CASSYGGYEQFF. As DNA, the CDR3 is TGTGCCAGCAGTTACGGAGGGTATGAGCAGTTCTTC.

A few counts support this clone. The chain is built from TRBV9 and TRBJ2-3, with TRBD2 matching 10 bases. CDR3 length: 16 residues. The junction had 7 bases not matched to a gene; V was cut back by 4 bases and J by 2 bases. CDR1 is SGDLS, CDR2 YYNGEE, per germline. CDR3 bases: TGTGCCAGCAGCCCCGGACTAGCGGTCCACACAGATACGCAGTATTTT. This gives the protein CASSPGLAVHTDTQYF.

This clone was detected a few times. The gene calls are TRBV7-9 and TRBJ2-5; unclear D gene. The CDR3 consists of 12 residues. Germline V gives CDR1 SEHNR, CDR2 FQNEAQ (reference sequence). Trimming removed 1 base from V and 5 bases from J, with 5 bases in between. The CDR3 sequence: CASSLEWETQYF. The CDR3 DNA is TGTGCCAGCAGCTTAGAGTGGGAGACCCAGTACTTC.

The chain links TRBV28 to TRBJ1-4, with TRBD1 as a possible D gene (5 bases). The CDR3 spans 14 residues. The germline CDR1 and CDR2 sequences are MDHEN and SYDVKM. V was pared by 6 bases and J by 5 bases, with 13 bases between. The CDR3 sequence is CASSGPGRNEKLFF. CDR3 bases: TGTGCCAGCAGCGGGCCAGGGAGGAATGAAAAACTGTTTTTT.

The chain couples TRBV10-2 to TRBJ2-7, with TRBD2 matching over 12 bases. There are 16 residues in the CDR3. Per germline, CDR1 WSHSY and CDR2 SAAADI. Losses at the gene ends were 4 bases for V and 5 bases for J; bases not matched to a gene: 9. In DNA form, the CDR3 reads TGCGCCAGCAGTGCTCCCGTGACTAGCGGGAGACACGAGCAGTACTTC. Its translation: CASSAPVTSGRHEQYF.